This TCR beta chain is drawn from a study of siplizumab effects on memory and regulatory T cells (dated by TCRdb to between 2018 and 2021). Some background on the complete study: The study examined how the anti-CD2 antibody siplizumab affects alloreactive T-cell subsets in allogeneic mixed lymphocyte reactions built from human PBMCs.

The method was the immunoSEQ multiplex PCR assay. The deep sequencing platform assayed roughly 10^5 TCR templates per sample. Genomic DNA extracted from sorted T cells was used for TCRbeta CDR3 sequencing. On the study's bioinformatics: The R programming language was used for clonal analysis of TCRbeta CDR3 data. Alloreactive CD4+ and CD8+ clones were defined by comparing unstimulated samples with post-reaction CFSE-low samples. Alloreactive CD4+ clones were assigned to regulatory or non-regulatory origin by matching sequences to sorted unstimulated Treg and non-Treg repertoires. This immuneACCESS table, as held by TCRdb, lists in-frame sequences with V and J called but not all clones. Of the missing ones, under half trace to an unresolved V gene in checked studies; the others have no known cause. V and J calls and clone size follow that table, whereas D and trimming were derived from the DNA. This sample is represented by fewer than 45,000 clones; more than 80% of them were singletons. The ten biggest clones cover 0.25% of the sample.

The research as a whole found: The cumulative frequency of alloreactive sequences traceable to unstimulated CD4+ memory T cells was significantly reduced by siplizumab. The suppressive function of proliferating Tregs from siplizumab cultures was not functionally confirmed. Unstimulated naive T cells appeared more diverse than memory T cells, and naive cells seemed to contribute substantially to the alloresponse. Sequences below about 10^-5 frequency were poorly captured, so only a minor fraction of alloreactive clones could be mapped to unstimulated subsets. About 75-95% of proliferating CD4+ or CD8+ clones could not be given a naive or memory phenotype. Among mappable alloreactive CD4+ clones, the Treg-derived fraction averaged around 69% with siplizumab versus roughly 30% in control reactions.

In a few donor pairs, further sequencing was done on unstimulated CD8+ naive, CD4+ memory, CD8+ TEMRA, CD4+ naive and CD8+ effector memory subsets. Sorted unstimulated T cells and proliferating T cells recovered from mixed lymphocyte reactions underwent TCRbeta CDR3 sequencing. Fresh whole blood from about ten HLA-typed healthy donors served as the source for isolating PBMCs. The CDR3 goes from the cysteine to the phenylalanine over 12 residues. The only DNA kept is the CDR3, 36 bases in frame from the first base. As encoded in the germline V gene (reference sequence), CDR1 is SEHNR while CDR2 is FQNEAQ. The V end loses 5 bases and the J end loses 4 bases, and a stretch of 5 bases separates them. About this clone: Its antigen is unknown. No much larger clone exists at a distance of one base, and base qualities are not known.

The rearranged segments are TRBV7-9 and TRBJ2-2, with the D gene not clear enough to name. The sequencing sample was made of naive CD4+ T cells sorted from blood. The cell subset or site label for this specimen denotes: unstimulated naive T cells. This receptor was taken from a human donor in good health. At the DNA level, the sequence is TGTGCCAGCAGCCCTGTCACCGGGGAGCTGTTTTTT. This translates into CASSPVTGELFF. Here the CDR3 is joined to the reference TRBV7-9 and TRBJ2-2 genes, and the full variable domain is: DTGVSQNPRHKITKRGQNVTFRCDPISEHNRLYWYRQTLGQGPEFLTYFQNEAQLEKSRLLSDRFSAERPKGSFSTLEIQRTEQGDSAMYLCASSPVTGELFFGEGSRLTVL.